This TCR beta chain stems from a study of shared clonotypes between healthy human individuals. Several immunoSEQ plates received, in even portions, the genomic DNA of each subset. Clones were read by immunoSEQ multiplex PCR, and TCRdb kept only the in-frame ones, dropping some. The sample includes about 1 million clones, about 77% of them seen just once. Trimming took 5 bases from V and 5 from J; bases not matched to a gene: 6. Germline V CDR1 and CDR2: SGHTA, FQGTGA. CDR3 size: 15 residues. In its sample, this clone was seen a few times. Additional DNA sequences in this sample encode the identical CDR3.

The specimen was memory CD4+ T cells sorted from blood. Subset described: CD45RA-negative fraction. The receptor comes from a man younger than 35 in good health. The chain is built from TRBV7-3 and TRBJ2-5, with 12 bases lining up with TRBD2. CDR3 region: CASSLTSGGLETQYF. For the CDR3, the DNA is TGTGCCAGCAGCCTCACTAGCGGGGGGTTGGAGACCCAGTACTTC. Based on the CDR3 plus reference TRBV7-3 and TRBJ2-5, the full variable domain is GAGVSQTPSNKVTEKGKYVELRCDPISGHTALYWYRQSLGQGPEFLIYFQGTGAADDSGLPNDRFFAVRPEGSVSTLKIQRTERGDSAVYLCASSLTSGGLETQYFGPGTRLLVL.